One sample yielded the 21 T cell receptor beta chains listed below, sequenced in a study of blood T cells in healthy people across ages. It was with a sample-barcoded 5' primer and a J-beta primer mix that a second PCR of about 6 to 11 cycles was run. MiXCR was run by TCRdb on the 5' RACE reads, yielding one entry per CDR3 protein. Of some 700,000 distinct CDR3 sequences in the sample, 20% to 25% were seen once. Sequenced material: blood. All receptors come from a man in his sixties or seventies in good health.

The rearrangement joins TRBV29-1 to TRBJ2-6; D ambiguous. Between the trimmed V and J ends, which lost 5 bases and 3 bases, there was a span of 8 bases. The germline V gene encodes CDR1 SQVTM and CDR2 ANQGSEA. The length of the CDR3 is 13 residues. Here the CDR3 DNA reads TGCAGCGTTCTGACGGGTGGGGCCAACGTCCTGACTTTC. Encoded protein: CSVLTGGANVLTF.

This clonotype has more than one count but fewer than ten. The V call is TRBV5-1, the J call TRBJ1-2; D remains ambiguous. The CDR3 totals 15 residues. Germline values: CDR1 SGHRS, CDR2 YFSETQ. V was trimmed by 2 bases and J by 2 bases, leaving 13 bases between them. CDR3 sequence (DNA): TGCGCCAGCAGCTTCAATGGCCAGCAGAACTATGGCTACACCTTC. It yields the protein CASSFNGQQNYGYTF.

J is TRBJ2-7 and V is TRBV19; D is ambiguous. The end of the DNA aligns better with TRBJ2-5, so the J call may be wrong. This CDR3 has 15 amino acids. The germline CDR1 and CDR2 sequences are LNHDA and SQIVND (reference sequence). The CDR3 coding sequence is TGTGCCAGTAGTATAGATCCGATAGACCAAGAGACCCAGTACTTC. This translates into CASSIDPIDQETQYF.

The chain's CDR3 is CASSLVDIGSNEQFF. CDR3 sequence (DNA): TGTGCCAGCAGCTTAGTAGATATAGGAAGCAATGAGCAGTTCTTC. This chain connects TRBV7-6 to TRBJ2-1; D is undetermined. V was clipped by 1 base and J by 6 bases, with 13 bases between them. The CDR3 extends over 15 amino acids. CDR1 and CDR2 from the germline V gene are SGHVS and FNYEAQ.

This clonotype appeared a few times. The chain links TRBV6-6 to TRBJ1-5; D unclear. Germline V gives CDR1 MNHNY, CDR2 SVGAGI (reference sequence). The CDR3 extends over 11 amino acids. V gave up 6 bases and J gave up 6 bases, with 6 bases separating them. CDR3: CASREVQPQHF. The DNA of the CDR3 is TGTGCCAGCAGGGAAGTTCAGCCCCAGCATTTT.

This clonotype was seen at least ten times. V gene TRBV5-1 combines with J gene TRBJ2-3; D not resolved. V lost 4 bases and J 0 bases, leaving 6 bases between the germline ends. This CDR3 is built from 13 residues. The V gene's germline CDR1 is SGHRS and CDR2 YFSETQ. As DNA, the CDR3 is TGCGCCAGCAGCCCGTCTAGCACAGATACGCAGTATTTT. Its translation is CASSPSSTDTQYF. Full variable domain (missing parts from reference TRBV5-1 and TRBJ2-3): KAGVTQTPRYLIKTRGQQVTLSCSPISGHRSVSWYQQTPGQGLQFLFEYFSETQRNKGNFPGRFSGRQFSNSRSEMNVSTLELGDSALYLCASSPSSTDTQYFGPGTRLTVL.

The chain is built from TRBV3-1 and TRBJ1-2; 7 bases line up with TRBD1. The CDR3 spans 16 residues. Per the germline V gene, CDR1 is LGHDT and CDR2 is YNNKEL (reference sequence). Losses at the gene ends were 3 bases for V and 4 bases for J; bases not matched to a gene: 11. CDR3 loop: CASSQTRQGTTYGYTF. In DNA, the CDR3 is TGTGCCAGCAGCCAGACCCGACAGGGAACTACCTATGGCTACACCTTC. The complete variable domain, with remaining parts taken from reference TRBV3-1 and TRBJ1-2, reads DTAVSQTPKYLVTQMGNDKSIKCEQNLGHDTMYWYKQDSKKFLKIMFSYNNKELIINETVPNRFSPKSPDKAHLNLHINSLELGDSAVYFCASSQTRQGTTYGYTFGSGTRLTVV.

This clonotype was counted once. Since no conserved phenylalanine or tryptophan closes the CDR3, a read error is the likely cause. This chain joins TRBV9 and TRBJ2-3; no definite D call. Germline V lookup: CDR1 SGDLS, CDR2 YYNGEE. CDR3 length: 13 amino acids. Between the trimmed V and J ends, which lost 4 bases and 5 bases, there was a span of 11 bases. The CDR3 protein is CASSPQRGDTQYS. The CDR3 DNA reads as TGTGCCAGCAGCCCACAACGCGGAGATACGCAGTATTCT.

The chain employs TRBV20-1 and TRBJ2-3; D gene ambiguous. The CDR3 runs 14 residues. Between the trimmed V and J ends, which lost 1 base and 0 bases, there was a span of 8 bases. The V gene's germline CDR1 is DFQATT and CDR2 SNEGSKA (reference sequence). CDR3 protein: CSARVGSSTDTQYF. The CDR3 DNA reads TGCAGTGCTAGAGTGGGATCTAGCACAGATACGCAGTATTTT.

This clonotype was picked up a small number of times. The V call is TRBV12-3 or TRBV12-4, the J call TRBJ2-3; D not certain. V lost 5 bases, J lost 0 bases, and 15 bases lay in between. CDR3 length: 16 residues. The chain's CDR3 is CASSPLIWRSTDTQYF. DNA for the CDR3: TGTGCCAGCAGTCCCCTGATATGGCGTAGCACAGATACGCAGTATTTT.

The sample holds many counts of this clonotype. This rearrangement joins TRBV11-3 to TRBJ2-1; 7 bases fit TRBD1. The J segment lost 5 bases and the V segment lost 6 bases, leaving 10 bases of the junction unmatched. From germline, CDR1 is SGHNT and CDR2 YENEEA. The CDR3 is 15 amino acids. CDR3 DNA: TGTGCCAGCAGACTACAGGGGAGTACAGACAATGAGCAGTTCTTC. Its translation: CASRLQGSTDNEQFF.

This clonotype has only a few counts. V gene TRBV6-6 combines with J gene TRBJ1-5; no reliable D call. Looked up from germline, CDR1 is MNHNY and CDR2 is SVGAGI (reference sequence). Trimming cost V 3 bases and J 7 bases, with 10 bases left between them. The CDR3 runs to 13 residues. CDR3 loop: CASSYGGSQPQHF. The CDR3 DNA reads TGTGCCAGCAGTTATGGTGGGTCCCAGCCCCAGCATTTT.

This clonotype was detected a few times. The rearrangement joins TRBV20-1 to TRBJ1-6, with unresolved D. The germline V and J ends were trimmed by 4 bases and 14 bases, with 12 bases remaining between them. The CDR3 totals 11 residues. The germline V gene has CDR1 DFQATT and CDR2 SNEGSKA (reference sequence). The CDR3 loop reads CSAMIWGALHF. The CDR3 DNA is TGCAGTGCTATGATTTGGGGAGCCCTCCACTTT.

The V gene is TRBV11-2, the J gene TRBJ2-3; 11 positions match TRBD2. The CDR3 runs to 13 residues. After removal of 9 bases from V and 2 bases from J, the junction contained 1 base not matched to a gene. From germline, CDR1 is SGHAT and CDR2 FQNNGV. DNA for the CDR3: TGTGCCAGTAGCGGGGGGGTCACAGATACGCAGTATTTT. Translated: CASSGGVTDTQYF.

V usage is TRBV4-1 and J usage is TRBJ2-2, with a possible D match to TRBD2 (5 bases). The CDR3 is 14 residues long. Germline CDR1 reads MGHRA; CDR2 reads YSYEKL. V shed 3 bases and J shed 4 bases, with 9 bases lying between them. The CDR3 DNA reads TGCGCCAGCAGCCAGCTTGCGGGCACCGGGGAGCTGTTTTTT. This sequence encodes CASSQLAGTGELFF.

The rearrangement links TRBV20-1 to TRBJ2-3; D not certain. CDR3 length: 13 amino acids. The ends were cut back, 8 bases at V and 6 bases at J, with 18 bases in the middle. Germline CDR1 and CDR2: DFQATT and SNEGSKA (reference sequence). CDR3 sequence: CSPVPPTFDTQYF. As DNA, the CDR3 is TGCAGTCCAGTCCCTCCAACCTTTGATACGCAGTATTTT.

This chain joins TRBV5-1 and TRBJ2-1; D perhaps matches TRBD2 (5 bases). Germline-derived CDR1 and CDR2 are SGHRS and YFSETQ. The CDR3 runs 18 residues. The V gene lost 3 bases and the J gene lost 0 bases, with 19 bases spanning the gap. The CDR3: CASSSPNGVFSSYNEQFF. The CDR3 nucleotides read TGCGCCAGCAGCTCCCCAAACGGGGTCTTTAGCTCCTACAATGAGCAGTTCTTC.

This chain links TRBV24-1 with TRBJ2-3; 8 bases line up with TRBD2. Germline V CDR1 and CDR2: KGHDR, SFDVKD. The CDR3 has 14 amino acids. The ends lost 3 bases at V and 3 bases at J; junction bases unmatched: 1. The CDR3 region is CATSDRLATDTQYF. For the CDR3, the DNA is TGTGCCACCAGTGATCGACTAGCGACAGATACGCAGTATTTT.

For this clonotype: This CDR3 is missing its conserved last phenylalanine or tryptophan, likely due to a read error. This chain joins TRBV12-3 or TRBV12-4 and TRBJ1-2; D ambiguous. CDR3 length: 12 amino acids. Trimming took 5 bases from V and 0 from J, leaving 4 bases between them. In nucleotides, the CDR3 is TGTGCCAGCAGTCCGGCTAACTATGGCTACACCCTC. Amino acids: CASSPANYGYTL.

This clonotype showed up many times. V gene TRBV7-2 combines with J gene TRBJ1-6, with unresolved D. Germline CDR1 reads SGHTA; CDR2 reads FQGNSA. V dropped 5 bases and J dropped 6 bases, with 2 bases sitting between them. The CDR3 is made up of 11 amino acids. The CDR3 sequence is CASSRNSPLHF. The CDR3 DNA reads TGTGCCAGCAGCCGTAATTCACCCCTCCACTTT.

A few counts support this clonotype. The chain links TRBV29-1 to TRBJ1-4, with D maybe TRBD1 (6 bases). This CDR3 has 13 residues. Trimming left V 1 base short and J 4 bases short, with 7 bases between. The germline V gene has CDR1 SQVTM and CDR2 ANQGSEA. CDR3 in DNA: TGCAGCGTTGAAGGAGGGGGTAATGAAAAACTGTTTTTT. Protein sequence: CSVEGGGNEKLFF.